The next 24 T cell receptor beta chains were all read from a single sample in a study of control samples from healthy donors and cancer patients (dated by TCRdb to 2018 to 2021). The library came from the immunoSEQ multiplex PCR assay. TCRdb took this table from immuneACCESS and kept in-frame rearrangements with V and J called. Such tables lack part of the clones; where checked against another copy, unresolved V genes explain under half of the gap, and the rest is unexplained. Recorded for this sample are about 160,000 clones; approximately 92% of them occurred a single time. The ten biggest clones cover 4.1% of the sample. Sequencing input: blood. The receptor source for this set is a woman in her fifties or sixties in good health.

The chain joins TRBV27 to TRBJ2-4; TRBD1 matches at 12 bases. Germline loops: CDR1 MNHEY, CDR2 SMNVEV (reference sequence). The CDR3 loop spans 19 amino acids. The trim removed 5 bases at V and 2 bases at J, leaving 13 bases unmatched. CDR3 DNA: TGTGCCAGCAGTGCCCAGTGGGACAGGGGGCTCAGGCCCAAAAACATTCAGTACTTC. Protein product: CASSAQWDRGLRPKNIQYF.

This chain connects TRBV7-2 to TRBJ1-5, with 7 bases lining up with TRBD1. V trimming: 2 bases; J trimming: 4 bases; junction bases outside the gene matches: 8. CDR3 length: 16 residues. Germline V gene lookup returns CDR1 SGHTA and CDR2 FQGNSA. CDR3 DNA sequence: TGTGCCAGCAGCTTATTAGGGGGCGTTGGGAATCAGCCCCAGCATTTT. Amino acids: CASSLLGGVGNQPQHF.

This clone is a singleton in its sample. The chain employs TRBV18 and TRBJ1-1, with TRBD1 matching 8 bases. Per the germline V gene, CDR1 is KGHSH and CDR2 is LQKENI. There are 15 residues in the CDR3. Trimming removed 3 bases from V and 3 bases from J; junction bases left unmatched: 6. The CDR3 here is CASSPLTTGDTEAFF. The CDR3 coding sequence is TGTGCCAGCTCACCCTTAACGACAGGGGACACTGAAGCTTTCTTT.

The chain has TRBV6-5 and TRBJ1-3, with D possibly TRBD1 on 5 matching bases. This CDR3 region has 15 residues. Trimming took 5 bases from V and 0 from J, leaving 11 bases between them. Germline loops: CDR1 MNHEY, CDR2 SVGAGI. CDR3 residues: CASSPGLNSGNTIYF. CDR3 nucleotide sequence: TGTGCCAGCAGTCCGGGACTGAACTCTGGAAACACCATATATTTT.

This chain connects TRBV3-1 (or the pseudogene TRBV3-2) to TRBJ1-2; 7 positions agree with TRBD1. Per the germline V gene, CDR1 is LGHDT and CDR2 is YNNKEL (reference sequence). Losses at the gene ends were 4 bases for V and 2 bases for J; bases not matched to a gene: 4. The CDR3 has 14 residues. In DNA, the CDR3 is TGTGCCAGCAGCCTACAGGGGCACAACTATGGCTACACCTTC. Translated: CASSLQGHNYGYTF.

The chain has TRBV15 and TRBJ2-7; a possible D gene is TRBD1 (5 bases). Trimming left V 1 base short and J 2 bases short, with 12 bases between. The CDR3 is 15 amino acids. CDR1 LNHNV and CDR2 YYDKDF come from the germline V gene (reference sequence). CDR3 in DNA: TGTGCCACCAGCAGAGGCAGGGCGATCACCTACGAGCAGTACTTC. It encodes CATSRGRAITYEQYF. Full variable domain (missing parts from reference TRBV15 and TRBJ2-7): DAMVIQNPRYQVTQFGKPVTLSCSQTLNHNVMYWYQQKSSQAPKLLFHYYDKDFNNEADTPDNFQSRRPNTSFCFLDIRSPGLGDTAMYLCATSRGRAITYEQYFGPGTRLTVT.

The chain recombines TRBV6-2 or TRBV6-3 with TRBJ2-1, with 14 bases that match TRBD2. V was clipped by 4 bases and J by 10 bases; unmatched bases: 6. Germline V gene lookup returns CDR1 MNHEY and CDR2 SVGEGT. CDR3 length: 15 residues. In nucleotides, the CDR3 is TGTGCCAGCAGTTCTGGACTAGCGGGGGGTGAGGAGCAGTTCTTC. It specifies CASSSGLAGGEEQFF.

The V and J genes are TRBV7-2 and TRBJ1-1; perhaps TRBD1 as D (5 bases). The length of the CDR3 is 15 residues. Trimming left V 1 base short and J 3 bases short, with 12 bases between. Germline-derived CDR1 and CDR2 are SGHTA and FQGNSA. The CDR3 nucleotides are TGTGCCAGCAGCTTAGGGGCCGGGGGGTACACTGAAGCTTTCTTT. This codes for CASSLGAGGYTEAFF.

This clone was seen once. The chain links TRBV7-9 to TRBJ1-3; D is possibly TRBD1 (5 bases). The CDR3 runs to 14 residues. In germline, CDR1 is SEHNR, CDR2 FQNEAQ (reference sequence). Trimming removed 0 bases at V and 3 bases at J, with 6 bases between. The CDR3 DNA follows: TGTGCCAGCAGCTTAGCAGGGGATGGAAACACCATATATTTT. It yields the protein CASSLAGDGNTIYF.

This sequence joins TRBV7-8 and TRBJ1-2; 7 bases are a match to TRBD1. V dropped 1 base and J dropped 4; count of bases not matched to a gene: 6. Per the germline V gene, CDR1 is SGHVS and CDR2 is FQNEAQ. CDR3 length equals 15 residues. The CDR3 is CASSLGQGGGYGYTF. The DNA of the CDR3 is TGTGCCAGCAGCTTAGGACAGGGTGGCGGCTATGGCTACACCTTC.

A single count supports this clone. The CDR3 bases are TGTGCCAGTAGTGCCCACACAGGAGTCCATCAGCCCCAGCATTTT. It specifies CASSAHTGVHQPQHF. V gene TRBV19 combines with J gene TRBJ1-5, with D perhaps TRBD1 (5 bases). V was shortened by 5 bases and J by 5 bases, with 16 bases between the two germline ends. The germline V gene has CDR1 LNHDA and CDR2 SQIVND (reference sequence). This CDR3 spans 15 amino acids.

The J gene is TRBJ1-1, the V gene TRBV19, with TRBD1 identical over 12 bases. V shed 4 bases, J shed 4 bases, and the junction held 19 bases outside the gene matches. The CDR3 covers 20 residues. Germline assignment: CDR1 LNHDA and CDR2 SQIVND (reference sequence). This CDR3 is CASSSGTGGADFKGRTEAFF. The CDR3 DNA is TGTGCCAGTAGTAGTGGGACAGGGGGCGCGGATTTCAAGGGACGCACTGAAGCTTTCTTT.

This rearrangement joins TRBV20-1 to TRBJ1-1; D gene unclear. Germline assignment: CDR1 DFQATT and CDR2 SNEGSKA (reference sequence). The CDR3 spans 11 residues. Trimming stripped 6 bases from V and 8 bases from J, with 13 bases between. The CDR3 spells CSAGPGSEAFF. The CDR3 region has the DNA TGCAGTGCAGGTCCGGGAAGCGAAGCTTTCTTT.

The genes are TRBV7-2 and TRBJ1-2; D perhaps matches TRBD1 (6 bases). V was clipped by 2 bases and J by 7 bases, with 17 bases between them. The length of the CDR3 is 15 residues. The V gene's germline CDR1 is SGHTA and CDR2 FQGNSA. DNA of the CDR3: TGTGCCAGCAGCTTACCCCGATGGGGGGCAATTGGCTACACCTTC. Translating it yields CASSLPRWGAIGYTF.

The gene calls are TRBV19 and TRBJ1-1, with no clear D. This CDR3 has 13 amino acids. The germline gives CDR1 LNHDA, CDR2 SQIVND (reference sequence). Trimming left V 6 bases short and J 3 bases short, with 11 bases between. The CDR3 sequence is CASRIYRDTEAFF. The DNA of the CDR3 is TGTGCCAGTAGGATATACCGGGACACTGAAGCTTTCTTT.

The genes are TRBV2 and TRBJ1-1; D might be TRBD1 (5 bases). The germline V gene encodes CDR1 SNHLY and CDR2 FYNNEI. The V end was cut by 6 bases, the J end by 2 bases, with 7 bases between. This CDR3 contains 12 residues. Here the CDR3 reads CASRGDNTEAFF. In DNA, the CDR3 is TGTGCCAGCAGAGGGGACAACACTGAAGCTTTCTTT.

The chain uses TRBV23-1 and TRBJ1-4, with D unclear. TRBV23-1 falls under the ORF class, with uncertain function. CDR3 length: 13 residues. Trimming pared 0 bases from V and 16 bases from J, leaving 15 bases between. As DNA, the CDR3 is TGCGCCAGCAGTCAATCCGGCCTCCAACTTTGGTTTTTT. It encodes CASSQSGLQLWFF.

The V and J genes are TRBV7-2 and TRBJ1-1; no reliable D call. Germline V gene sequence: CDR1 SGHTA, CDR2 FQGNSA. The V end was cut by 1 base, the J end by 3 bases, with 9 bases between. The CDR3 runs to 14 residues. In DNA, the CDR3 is TGTGCCAGCAGCTTAGACCCTATCGACACTGAAGCTTTCTTT. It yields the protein CASSLDPIDTEAFF.

For the CDR3, the DNA is TGTGCCAGCAGCTTAGAACCCGGCACTGAAGCTTTCTTT. It codes for CASSLEPGTEAFF. The rearrangement uses TRBV11-2 and TRBJ1-1; no clear D. Per the germline V gene, CDR1 is SGHAT and CDR2 is FQNNGV. The germline V and J ends were trimmed by 0 bases and 4 bases, with 6 bases remaining between them. The CDR3 contains 13 residues.

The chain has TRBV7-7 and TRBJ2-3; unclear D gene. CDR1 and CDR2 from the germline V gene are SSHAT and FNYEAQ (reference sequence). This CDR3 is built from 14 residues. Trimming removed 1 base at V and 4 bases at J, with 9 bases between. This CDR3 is CASSLGPPPDTQYF. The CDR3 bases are TGTGCCAGCAGCTTAGGTCCCCCGCCAGATACGCAGTATTTT.

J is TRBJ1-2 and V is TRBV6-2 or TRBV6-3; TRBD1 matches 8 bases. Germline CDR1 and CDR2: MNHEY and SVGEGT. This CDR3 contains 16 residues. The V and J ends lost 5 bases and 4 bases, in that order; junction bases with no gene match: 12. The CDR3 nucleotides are TGTGCCAGCAGTGACCCGGACGGGACAGGTGGCTATGGCTACACCTTC. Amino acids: CASSDPDGTGGYGYTF.

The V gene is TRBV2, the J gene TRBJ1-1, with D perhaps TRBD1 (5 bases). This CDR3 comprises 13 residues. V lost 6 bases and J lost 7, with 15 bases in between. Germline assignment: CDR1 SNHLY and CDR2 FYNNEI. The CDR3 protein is CASRPGVQVEAFF. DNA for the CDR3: TGTGCCAGCAGACCGGGGGTCCAGGTTGAAGCTTTCTTT.

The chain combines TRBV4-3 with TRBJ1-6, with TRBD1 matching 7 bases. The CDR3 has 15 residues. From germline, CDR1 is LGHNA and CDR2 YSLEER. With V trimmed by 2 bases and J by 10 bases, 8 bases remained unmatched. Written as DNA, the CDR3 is TGCGCCAGCAGCCAACAAACAGGGGAGGGCTCACCCCTCCACTTT. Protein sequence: CASSQQTGEGSPLHF.

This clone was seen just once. Written as DNA, the CDR3 is TGTGCCAGCAGGCAGGGAAGCAATCAGCCCCAGCATTTT. This encodes CASRQGSNQPQHF. The chain is built from TRBV12-3 or TRBV12-4 and TRBJ1-5; a possible D gene is TRBD1 (5 bases). V was shortened by 6 bases and J by 1 base, with 7 bases between the two germline ends. The CDR3 is made up of 13 amino acids.